At least ten counts were recorded for the clone carrying this TCR beta chain. Its antigen is unknown. These data originate in a study of neurological immune-mediated disorders. Broader study findings: CDR3 amino acid sequences found in expanded clones were never shared across subjects, suggesting private repertoires in all groups. Multiple sclerosis, the disease with the least TCR clonal expansion, fell below healthy controls, whereas HTLV-1-associated myelopathy showed the most.

From 2 million PBMCs stored at -80 C, the unsorted libraries were generated. The method for making cDNA was 5'RACE, and it used 10-nucleotide random UMIs. A single record per CDR3 protein comes from TCRdb applying MiXCR to the 5' RACE reads. The repertoire has some 37,000 distinct CDR3 sequences, around 10% of them found once; the top ten carry approximately 6.9%. This CDR3 is 14 amino acids long. V lost 5 bases to trimming and J lost 0 bases; unmatched junction nucleotides: 1. This TCR was sampled from a woman in her 30s with HTLV-1-associated myelopathy (HAM/TSP). Source material: PBMCs. The gene calls are TRBV12-3 or TRBV12-4 and TRBJ1-3, with 7 bases fitting TRBD1. The CDR3 here is CASSPGGSGNTIYF. CDR3 coding DNA: TGTGCCAGCAGTCCAGGGGGCTCTGGAAACACCATATATTTT.